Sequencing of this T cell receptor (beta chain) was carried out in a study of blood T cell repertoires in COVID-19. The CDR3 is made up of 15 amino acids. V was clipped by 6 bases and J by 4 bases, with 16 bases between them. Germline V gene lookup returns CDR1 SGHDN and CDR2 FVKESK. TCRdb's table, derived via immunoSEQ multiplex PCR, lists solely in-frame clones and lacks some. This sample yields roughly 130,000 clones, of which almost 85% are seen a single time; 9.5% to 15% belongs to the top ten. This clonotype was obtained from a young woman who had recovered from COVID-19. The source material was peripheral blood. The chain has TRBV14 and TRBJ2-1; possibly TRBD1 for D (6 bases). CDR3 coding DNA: TGTGCCAGCAGTACGGCCGGGACACCGTACAATGAGCAGTTCTTC. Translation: CASSTAGTPYNEQFF. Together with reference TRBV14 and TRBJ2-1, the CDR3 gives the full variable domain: EAGVTQFPSHSVIEKGQTVTLRCDPISGHDNLYWYRRVMGKEIKFLLHFVKESKQDESGMPNNRFLAERTGGTYSTLKVQPAELEDSGVYFCASSTAGTPYNEQFFGPGTRLTVL.